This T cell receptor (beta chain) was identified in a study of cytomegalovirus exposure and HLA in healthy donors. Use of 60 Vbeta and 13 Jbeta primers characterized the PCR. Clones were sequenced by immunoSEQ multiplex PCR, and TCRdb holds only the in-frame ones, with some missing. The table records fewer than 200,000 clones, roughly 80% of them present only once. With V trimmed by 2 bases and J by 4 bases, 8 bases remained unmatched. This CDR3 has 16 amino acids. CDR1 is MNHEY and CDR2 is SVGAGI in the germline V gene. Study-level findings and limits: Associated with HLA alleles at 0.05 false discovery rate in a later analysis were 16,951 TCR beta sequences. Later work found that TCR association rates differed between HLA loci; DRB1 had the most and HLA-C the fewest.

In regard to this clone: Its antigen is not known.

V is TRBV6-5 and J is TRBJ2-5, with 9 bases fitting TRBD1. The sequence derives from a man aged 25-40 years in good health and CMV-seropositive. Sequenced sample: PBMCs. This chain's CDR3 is CASSYGGTGISETQYF. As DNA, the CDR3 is TGTGCCAGCAGTTACGGGGGGACAGGGATCTCAGAGACCCAGTACTTC.